The T cell receptor (beta chain) under discussion was sequenced for a study of identifying expanded T cells in peripheral blood. Study observations and caveats: Clone count variance between roughly 2-week samples rose with total template count.

Some clones are missing from TCRdb's copy, which holds only in-frame ones; the method was immunoSEQ multiplex PCR. This sample yields approximately 90,000 clones, of which roughly 90% are seen a single time; 3.5% to 4.5% belongs to the top ten. For this clone: What it recognizes is unknown.

This CDR3 spans 11 amino acids. In germline, CDR1 is DFQATT, CDR2 SNEGSKA (reference sequence). V gave up 6 bases and J gave up 8 bases, with 13 bases separating them. Healthy donors had no documented immune events, such as infections, while sampled. The sequenced sample consisted of blood. The clonotype comes from a person aged 18 to 75 in good health. The chain employs TRBV20-1 and TRBJ1-1; D ambiguous. The CDR3 sequence: CSAGGLGEAFF. DNA of the CDR3: TGCAGTGCGGGAGGACTTGGAGAAGCTTTCTTT.